The 17 T cell receptor beta chains listed next were all sequenced from one sample in a study of CD8+ T cells in alopecia areata. RNA was extracted and reverse transcribed into cDNA as the sequencing template. Here immunoSEQ multiplex PCR was the method, and the copy in TCRdb shows in-frame clones only, minus some. The repertoire includes roughly 120,000 clones, 55% to 70% of them detected once, and around 2.7% sits in the top ten. Sequencing used CD4+ T cells sorted from blood. The receptors here all came from a human donor in good health.

There are a few counts of this clone. The chain has TRBV6-5 and TRBJ2-7, with 7 positions matching TRBD2. This CDR3 has 15 amino acids. V lost 9 bases, J lost 3 bases, and 14 bases stayed unmatched. From germline, CDR1 is MNHEY and CDR2 SVGAGI. DNA of the CDR3: TGTGCCAGTTGTTTATTTGGGGGAGGGAACTACGAGCAGTACTTC. It translates to CASCLFGGGNYEQYF.

This clone was counted between two and nine times. The V and J genes are TRBV2 and TRBJ1-2; D uncertain. The CDR3 is 11 residues long. The germline V gene has CDR1 SNHLY and CDR2 FYNNEI. V lost 3 bases, J lost 7 bases, and 6 bases lay in between. The CDR3, as DNA: TGTGCCAGCAGTGACCAGCGTGGCTACACCTTC. Translated: CASSDQRGYTF.

A few counts support this clone. The V gene is TRBV29-1, the J gene TRBJ1-1; unclear D gene. The length of the CDR3 is 11 residues. V lost 7 bases, J lost 6 bases, and 12 bases lay in between. Per the germline V gene, CDR1 is SQVTM and CDR2 is ANQGSEA. CDR3 DNA sequence: TGCAGCGCTGGGCTGGCCGCTGAAGCTTTCTTT. Encoded protein: CSAGLAAEAFF.

The chain combines TRBV29-1 with TRBJ2-5, with D perhaps given as TRBD1 or TRBD2 (5 bases each). V lost 6 bases and J lost 6, with 17 bases in between. The CDR3 contains 13 residues. Germline V gene data show CDR1 as SQVTM and CDR2 as ANQGSEA. CDR3 region: CSVAPGAGQTQYF. The CDR3 DNA follows: TGCAGCGTGGCCCCCGGGGCGGGTCAGACCCAGTACTTC. The full variable domain, with the rest looked up from reference TRBV29-1 and TRBJ2-5, is SAVISQKPSRDICQRGTSLTIQCQVDSQVTMMFWYRQQPGQSLTLIATANQGSEATYESGFVIDKFPISRPNLTFSTLTVSNMSPEDSSIYLCSVAPGAGQTQYFGPGTRLLVL.

The rearrangement joins TRBV30 to TRBJ2-5, with 8 bases matching TRBD2. The V gene's germline CDR1 is GTSNPN and CDR2 SVGIG (reference sequence). The V and J ends lost 6 bases and 4 bases, in that order; junction bases with no gene match: 7. This CDR3 has 13 residues. This CDR3 is CACRGGLGETQYF. In DNA form, the CDR3 reads TGTGCCTGTCGGGGGGGGTTGGGAGAGACCCAGTACTTC.

The V gene is TRBV18, the J gene TRBJ2-7; perhaps TRBD2 as D (6 bases). V was clipped by 1 base and J by 4 bases, with 11 bases between them. Germline CDR1 reads KGHSH; CDR2 reads LQKENI. This CDR3 has 14 residues. The CDR3 region is CASSPQGTGYEQYF. The CDR3 coding sequence is TGTGCCAGCTCACCACAGGGGACTGGGTACGAGCAGTACTTC.

The chain uses TRBV29-1 and TRBJ2-3, with D perhaps matching TRBD1 or TRBD2 (5 bases each). The CDR3 loop spans 13 amino acids. The germline V and J ends were trimmed by 6 bases and 0 bases, with 10 bases remaining between them. Germline V gene lookup returns CDR1 SQVTM and CDR2 ANQGSEA. This CDR3 reads CSVRGRSTDTQYF. DNA for the CDR3: TGCAGCGTGAGGGGACGGAGCACAGATACGCAGTATTTT.

V and J are TRBV9 and TRBJ2-1; D is perhaps TRBD2 (6 bases). CDR1 is SGDLS and CDR2 is YYNGEE in the germline V gene. Trimming removed 4 bases at V and 7 bases at J, with 15 bases between. The CDR3 runs to 14 residues. The CDR3 DNA reads as TGTGCCAGCAGCCGAGGGACTGTGCGGAATGAGCAGTTCTTC. Protein: CASSRGTVRNEQFF.

J is TRBJ2-5 and V is TRBV29-1, with 8 nucleotides matching TRBD1. The trim removed 6 bases at V and 8 bases at J, leaving 20 bases unmatched. This CDR3 spans 16 amino acids. The germline gives CDR1 SQVTM, CDR2 ANQGSEA. Written as DNA, the CDR3 is TGCAGCGTATCGGAAAGAGACAGGGGCAACCCCAGTACCCAGTACTTC. It yields the protein CSVSERDRGNPSTQYF. Full variable domain (remainder filled in from reference TRBV29-1 and TRBJ2-5): SAVISQKPSRDICQRGTSLTIQCQVDSQVTMMFWYRQQPGQSLTLIATANQGSEATYESGFVIDKFPISRPNLTFSTLTVSNMSPEDSSIYLCSVSERDRGNPSTQYFGPGTRLLVL.

The chain carries TRBV30 and TRBJ1-2; D gene ambiguous. The CDR3 consists of 12 residues. With 0 bases removed from V and 5 bases from J, the gap between germline ends came to 7 bases. The V gene's germline CDR1 is GTSNPN and CDR2 SVGIG (reference sequence). CDR3 bases: TGTGCCTGGAGTGTAAGTTTGTATGGCTACACCTTC. Translation: CAWSVSLYGYTF.

This clone was observed a handful of times. The chain combines TRBV29-1 with TRBJ2-6, with D uncertain. The CDR3 spans 12 residues. Germline CDR1 reads SQVTM; CDR2 reads ANQGSEA. V dropped 6 bases and J dropped 3 bases, with 6 bases sitting between them. The CDR3, as DNA: TGCAGCGTAACCGATGGGGCCAACGTCCTGACTTTC. It is translated as CSVTDGANVLTF.

The gene calls are TRBV30 and TRBJ1-4; D is unresolved. Germline CDR1 is GTSNPN and CDR2 is SVGIG (reference sequence). The V end lost 0 bases, the J end lost 0 bases, and 5 bases lay between the germline ends. The CDR3 is 14 residues long. The CDR3 reads CAWSVGSTNEKLFF. The CDR3 DNA follows: TGTGCCTGGAGTGTAGGATCAACTAATGAAAAACTGTTTTTT.

V and J are TRBV18 and TRBJ1-1; unclear D gene. Trimming removed 0 bases from V and 4 bases from J, with 15 bases in between. Per the germline V gene, CDR1 is KGHSH and CDR2 is LQKENI. The CDR3 contains 16 residues. The CDR3 region is CASSPPVGSRGTEAFF. For the CDR3, the DNA is TGTGCCAGCTCACCACCAGTAGGTAGTCGAGGCACTGAAGCTTTCTTT. The complete variable domain, with remaining parts taken from reference TRBV18 and TRBJ1-1, reads NAGVMQNPRHLVRRRGQEARLRCSPMKGHSHVYWYRQLPEEGLKFMVYLQKENIIDESGMPKERFSAEFPKEGPSILRIQQVVRGDSAAYFCASSPPVGSRGTEAFFGQGTRLTVV.

This chain uses TRBV9 with TRBJ2-3; the match to TRBD2 covers 13 bases. This CDR3 has 18 amino acids. Trimming took 4 bases from V and 2 from J; bases not matched to a gene: 10. Germline V gene lookup returns CDR1 SGDLS and CDR2 YYNGEE. The CDR3 nucleotides are TGTGCCAGCAGCCTGCTACCGGGACTAGCGGGGATCACAGATACGCAGTATTTT. It translates to CASSLLPGLAGITDTQYF.

The chain is built from TRBV19 and TRBJ2-5; no definite D call. V was clipped by 3 bases and J by 1 base, with 6 bases between them. This CDR3 spans 13 amino acids. Per germline, CDR1 LNHDA and CDR2 SQIVND (reference sequence). CDR3 DNA sequence: TGTGCCAGTAGTATTCGACTCCAAGAGACCCAGTACTTC. Translation: CASSIRLQETQYF.

The chain employs TRBV6-5 and TRBJ1-3, with 9 positions matching TRBD1. Germline V gene lookup returns CDR1 MNHEY and CDR2 SVGAGI. V trimming: 6 bases; J trimming: 1 base; junction bases outside the gene matches: 4. This CDR3 comprises 15 residues. The CDR3 coding sequence is TGTGCCAGCAGCCAGGACAGGGGTTCTGGAAACACCATATATTTT. Translation gives CASSQDRGSGNTIYF.

This chain joins TRBV7-2 and TRBJ1-4; D gene uncertain. The germline V gene has CDR1 SGHTA and CDR2 FQGNSA. There are 13 residues in the CDR3. V was trimmed by 6 bases and J by 7 bases, leaving 12 bases between them. CDR3 region: CASSTELTEKLFF. The CDR3 DNA is TGTGCCAGCAGTACTGAATTGACTGAAAAACTGTTTTTT. Looking up the rest from reference TRBV7-2 and TRBJ1-4 gives the full variable domain: GAGVSQSPSNKVTEKGKDVELRCDPISGHTALYWYRQSLGQGLEFLIYFQGNSAPDKSGLPSDRFSAERTGGSVSTLTIQRTQQEDSAVYLCASSTELTEKLFFGSGTQLSVL.